The 9 T cell receptor beta chains in this list originate from one sample, sequenced in a study of T cell changes during pregnancy in multiple sclerosis. Profiled with immunoSEQ multiplex PCR; TCRdb holds only in-frame clones, not every one. The sample includes more than 45,000 clones, nearly 95% of them seen just once. The material sequenced was CD4+ T cells from peripheral blood mononuclear cells, taken in the second trimester of pregnancy. The receptors were gathered from a female donor with multiple sclerosis, enrolled in a pregnancy study.

The V call is TRBV5-5, the J call TRBJ2-4, with 10 bases fitting TRBD2. Germline V CDR1 and CDR2: SGHKS, YYEKEE (reference sequence). This CDR3 has 18 residues. V was pared by 5 bases and J by 0 bases, with 11 bases of the junction left unmatched. DNA of the CDR3: TGTGCCAGCAGACCGAGCGGGGGGGGCGTCCTAGCCAAAAACATTCAGTACTTC. It codes for CASRPSGGGVLAKNIQYF.

The chain has TRBV6-6 and TRBJ1-4, with TRBD1 identical over 7 bases. CDR3 length: 11 amino acids. Trimming cost V 6 bases and J 13 bases; bases outside gene matches: 5. Germline values: CDR1 MNHNY, CDR2 SVGAGI (reference sequence). Written as DNA, the CDR3 is TGTGCCAGCAGCCAGTCAGGGGGACTGTTTTTT. This codes for CASSQSGGLFF.

The CDR3 loop is CASSDEARQAFF. In DNA, the CDR3 is TGTGCCAGCAGTGACGAGGCACGTCAAGCTTTCTTT. J is TRBJ1-1 and V is TRBV2; no definite D call. Germline CDR1 SNHLY, CDR2 FYNNEI. The CDR3 has 12 amino acids. The ends were cut back, 3 bases at V and 9 bases at J, with 11 bases in the middle.

The J gene is TRBJ1-1, the V gene TRBV7-2; 7 nucleotides agree with TRBD1. Germline V gene data show CDR1 as SGHTA and CDR2 as FQGNSA. Trimming took 6 bases from V and 1 from J; bases not matched to a gene: 5. This CDR3 comprises 14 residues. CDR3: CASRTGQTNTEAFF. Here the CDR3 DNA reads TGTGCCAGCAGGACGGGACAGACGAACACTGAAGCTTTCTTT.

The genes are TRBV27 and TRBJ1-5; 11 bases align to TRBD1. With V trimmed by 5 bases and J by 4 bases, 4 bases remained unmatched. Germline assignment: CDR1 MNHEY and CDR2 SMNVEV (reference sequence). This CDR3 comprises 15 residues. CDR3 sequence reads: CASSPGQGGNQPQHF. CDR3 nucleotide sequence: TGTGCCAGCAGTCCGGGACAGGGGGGGAATCAGCCCCAGCATTTT.

This rearrangement joins TRBV10-3 to TRBJ2-7, with D possibly matching TRBD2 (5 bases). V lost 5 bases and J lost 1, with 21 bases in between. Germline assignment: CDR1 ENHRY and CDR2 SYGVKD. There are 17 residues in the CDR3. The CDR3, as DNA: TGTGCCATCAGTCCCCCGGCTGGACTTTACCCATCCTACGAGCAGTACTTC. It is translated as CAISPPAGLYPSYEQYF.

This chain uses TRBV7-9 with TRBJ1-4, with 7 bases fitting TRBD1. Per the germline V gene, CDR1 is SEHNR and CDR2 is FQNEAQ (reference sequence). This CDR3 spans 16 amino acids. The junction had 6 bases not matched to a gene; V was cut back by 5 bases and J by 0 bases. CDR3 DNA: TGTGCCAGCAGCGCGGGACAGCTCGCAACTAATGAAAAACTGTTTTTT. Translating gives CASSAGQLATNEKLFF.

This rearrangement joins TRBV9 to TRBJ2-1; TRBD1 matches at 9 bases. The V gene's germline CDR1 is SGDLS and CDR2 YYNGEE. The CDR3 extends over 15 amino acids. Unmatched junction bases numbered 5, after V lost 0 bases and J lost 7 bases. The CDR3 here is CASSVGTGAPNEQFF. CDR3 sequence (DNA): TGTGCCAGCAGCGTAGGGACAGGGGCTCCTAATGAGCAGTTCTTC.

The V call is TRBV11-2, the J call TRBJ2-7, with TRBD1 identical over 7 bases. Germline V gene sequence: CDR1 SGHAT, CDR2 FQNNGV. The CDR3 covers 14 residues. V was clipped by 3 bases and J by 7 bases; unmatched bases: 9. CDR3 bases: TGTGCCAGCAGCTTCGGACAGGAGATTGGGGAGCAGTACTTC. Its protein is CASSFGQEIGEQYF.